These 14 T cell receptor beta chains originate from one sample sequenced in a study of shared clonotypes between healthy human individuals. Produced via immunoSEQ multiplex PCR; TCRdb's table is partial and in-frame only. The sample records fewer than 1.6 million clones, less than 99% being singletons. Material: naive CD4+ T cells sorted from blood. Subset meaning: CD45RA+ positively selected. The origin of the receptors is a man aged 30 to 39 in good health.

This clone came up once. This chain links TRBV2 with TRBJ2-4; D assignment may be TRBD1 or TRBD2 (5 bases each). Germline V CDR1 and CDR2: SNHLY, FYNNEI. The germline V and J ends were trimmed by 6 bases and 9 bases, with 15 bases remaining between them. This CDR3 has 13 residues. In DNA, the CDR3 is TGTGCCAGCAGAATGCCGGGGCCTAGCATTCAGTACTTC. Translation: CASRMPGPSIQYF.

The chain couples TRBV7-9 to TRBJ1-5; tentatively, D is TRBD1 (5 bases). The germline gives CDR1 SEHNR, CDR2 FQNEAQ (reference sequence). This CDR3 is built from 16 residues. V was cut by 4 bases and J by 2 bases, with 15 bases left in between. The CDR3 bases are TGTGCCAGCAGCTCGGGGTTGGGGGTCGGCAATCAGCCCCAGCATTTT. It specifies CASSSGLGVGNQPQHF.

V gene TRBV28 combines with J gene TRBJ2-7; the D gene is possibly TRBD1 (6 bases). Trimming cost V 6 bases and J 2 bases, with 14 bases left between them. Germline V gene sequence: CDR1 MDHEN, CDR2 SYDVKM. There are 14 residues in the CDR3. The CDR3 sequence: CASSWDNQAYEQYF. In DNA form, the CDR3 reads TGTGCCAGCAGCTGGGACAACCAGGCCTACGAGCAGTACTTC.

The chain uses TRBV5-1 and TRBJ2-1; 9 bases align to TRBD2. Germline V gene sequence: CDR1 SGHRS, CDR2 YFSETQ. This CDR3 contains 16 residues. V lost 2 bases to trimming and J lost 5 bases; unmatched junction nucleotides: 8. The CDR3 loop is CASSFMVTSGNNEQFF. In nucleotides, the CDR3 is TGCGCCAGCAGCTTTATGGTGACTAGCGGTAACAATGAGCAGTTCTTC.

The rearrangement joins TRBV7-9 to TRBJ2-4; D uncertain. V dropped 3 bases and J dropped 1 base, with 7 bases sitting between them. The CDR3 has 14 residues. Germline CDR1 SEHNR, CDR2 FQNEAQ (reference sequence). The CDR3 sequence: CASSLASAKNIQYF. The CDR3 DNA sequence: TGTGCCAGCAGCTTGGCGTCCGCCAAAAACATTCAGTACTTC.

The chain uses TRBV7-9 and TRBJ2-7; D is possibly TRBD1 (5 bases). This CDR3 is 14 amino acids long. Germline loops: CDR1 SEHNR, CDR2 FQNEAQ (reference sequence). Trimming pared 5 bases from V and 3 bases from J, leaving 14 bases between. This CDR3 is CASSHPGQGYEQYF. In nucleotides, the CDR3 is TGTGCCAGCAGCCACCCTGGCCAGGGCTACGAGCAGTACTTC.

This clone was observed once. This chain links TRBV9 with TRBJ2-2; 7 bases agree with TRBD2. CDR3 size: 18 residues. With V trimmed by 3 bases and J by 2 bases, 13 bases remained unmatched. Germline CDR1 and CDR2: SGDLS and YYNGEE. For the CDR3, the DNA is TGTGCCAGCAGCGCCCCCCTCGGGCTAGCGGTCAACACCGGGGAGCTGTTTTTT. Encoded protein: CASSAPLGLAVNTGELFF.

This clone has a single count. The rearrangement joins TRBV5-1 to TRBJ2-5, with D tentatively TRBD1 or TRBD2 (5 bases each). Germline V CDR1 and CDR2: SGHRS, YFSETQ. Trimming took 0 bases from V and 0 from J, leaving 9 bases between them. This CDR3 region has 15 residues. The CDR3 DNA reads TGCGCCAGCAGCTTGGTAGGGACGCACCAAGAGACCCAGTACTTC. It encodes CASSLVGTHQETQYF.

Here the CDR3 DNA reads TGTGCCAGCAGGGAAACCGGGACAGGGGGCTATGGCTACACCTTC. Protein sequence: CASRETGTGGYGYTF. The genes are TRBV5-5 and TRBJ1-2; 11 nucleotides align to TRBD1. V lost 5 bases, J lost 4 bases, and 7 bases stayed unmatched. The CDR3 totals 15 residues. CDR1 is SGHKS and CDR2 is YYEKEE in the germline V gene (reference sequence).

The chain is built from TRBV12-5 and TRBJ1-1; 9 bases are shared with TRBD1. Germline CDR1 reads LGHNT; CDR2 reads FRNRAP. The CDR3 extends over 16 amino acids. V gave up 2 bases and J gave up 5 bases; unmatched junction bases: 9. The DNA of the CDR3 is TGTGCTAGTGGTTTGTTCCCCGGGACAGGGCCAACTGAAGCTTTCTTT. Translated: CASGLFPGTGPTEAFF.

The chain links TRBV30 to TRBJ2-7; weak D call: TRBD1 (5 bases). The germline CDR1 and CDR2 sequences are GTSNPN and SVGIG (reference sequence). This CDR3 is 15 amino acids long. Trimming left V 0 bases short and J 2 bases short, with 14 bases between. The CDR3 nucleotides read TGTGCCTGGAGTGTATTGGGCAGGGCTACCTACGAGCAGTACTTC. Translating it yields CAWSVLGRATYEQYF.

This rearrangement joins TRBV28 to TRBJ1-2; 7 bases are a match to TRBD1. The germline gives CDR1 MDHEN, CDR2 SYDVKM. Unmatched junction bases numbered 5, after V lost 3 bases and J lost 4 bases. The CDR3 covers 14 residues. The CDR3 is CASSLQGGTYGYTF. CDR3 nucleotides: TGTGCCAGCAGTTTGCAGGGGGGGACCTATGGCTACACCTTC.

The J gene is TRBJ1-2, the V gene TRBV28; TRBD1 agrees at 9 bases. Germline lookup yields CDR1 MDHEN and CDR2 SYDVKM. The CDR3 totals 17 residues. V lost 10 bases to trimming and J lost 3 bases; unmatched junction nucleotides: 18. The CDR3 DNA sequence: TGTGCCACCCGTGTCGCCCTCGGGACAGGGTATGACTATGGCTACACCTTC. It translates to CATRVALGTGYDYGYTF.

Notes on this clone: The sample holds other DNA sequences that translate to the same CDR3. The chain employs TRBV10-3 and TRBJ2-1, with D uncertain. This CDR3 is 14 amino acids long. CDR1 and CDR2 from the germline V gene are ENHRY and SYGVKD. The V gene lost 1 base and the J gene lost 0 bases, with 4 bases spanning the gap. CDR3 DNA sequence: TGTGCCATCAGTGAGTTTAGCTCCTACAATGAGCAGTTCTTC. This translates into CAISEFSSYNEQFF.